Below, 5 T cell receptor beta chains from the same sample are listed, as sequenced in a study of low-dose radiotherapy and immunotherapy resistance in tumors. TRAV- and TRBV-specific primers primed first-strand cDNA, covering alpha and beta chains. TCR amplification ran 15 to 25 PCR cycles using constant-region and V-primer adapter primers. TCRdb re-derived calls from the reads in MiXCR, one entry per CDR3 protein. The table lists about 16,000 distinct CDR3 sequences, roughly 70% of them singletons. The receptor set was obtained from a human donor with advanced metastatic prostate, ovarian, gallbladder or colorectal cancer (not recorded which). This table probably holds off-target reads from a library built for another chain.

The chain is built from TRBV5-4 and TRBJ2-6; D unresolved. Between the trimmed V and J ends, which lost 2 bases and 3 bases, there was a span of 3 bases. Germline CDR1 reads SGHNT; CDR2 reads YYREEE (reference sequence). The CDR3 is made up of 13 amino acids. The chain's CDR3 is CASSFYGANVLTF. DNA of the CDR3: TGTGCCAGCAGCTTCTATGGGGCCAACGTCCTGACTTTC.

The genes are TRBV5-8 and TRBJ1-1; D may be TRBD1 (6 bases). Germline CDR1 and CDR2: SGHTS and YDEGEE. The CDR3 is 15 amino acids. With 7 bases removed from V and 4 bases from J, the gap between germline ends came to 20 bases. In DNA, the CDR3 is TGTGCCAGCGCGACAGGTACCGGTGGCGGCACTGAAGCTTTCTTT. It is translated as CASATGTGGGTEAFF.

The chain combines TRBV12-3 or TRBV12-4 with TRBJ2-2; no reliable D call. Trimming removed 3 bases at V and 6 bases at J, with 8 bases between. This CDR3 has 13 amino acids. In DNA, the CDR3 is TGTGCCAGCAGTTTGGTACTTTCCGGGGAGCTGTTTTTT. Its protein product is CASSLVLSGELFF.

The chain is built from TRBV7-2 and TRBJ1-6; TRBD1 might be the D (6 bases). Looked up from germline, CDR1 is SGHTA and CDR2 is FQGNSA. V lost 6 bases, J lost 6 bases, and 12 bases lay in between. This CDR3 spans 14 amino acids. This chain's CDR3 is CASSSTGSNSPLHF. The CDR3 bases are TGTGCCAGCAGTTCTACAGGGAGTAATTCACCCCTCCACTTT.

The gene calls are TRBV28 and TRBJ2-7; 7 nucleotides line up with TRBD1. The germline CDR1 and CDR2 sequences are MDHEN and SYDVKM. The CDR3 length is 13 residues. The trim removed 11 bases at V and 0 bases at J, leaving 7 bases unmatched. CDR3 protein: CAGRRTGSYEQYF. Here the CDR3 DNA reads TGTGCCGGTCGCCGGACAGGCTCCTACGAGCAGTACTTC.